These 13 T cell receptor beta chains originate from one sample sequenced in a study of CD8 T cells in ankylosing spondylitis. TCRdb independently ran MiXCR on the 5' RACE reads; one entry per CDR3 protein. This sample has under 450,000 distinct CDR3 sequences, with 17% found just once. General study results and limits: Within ankylosing spondylitis blood, a TCR beta motif made up of eight or nine highly homologous variants appeared to be characteristic.

For these receptors, no antigen is known. Source material: blood, either unsorted or a sorted T cell fraction (not recorded which). Receptors were obtained from a male donor with ankylosing spondylitis.

The chain joins TRBV20-1 to TRBJ2-3, with unresolved D. The CDR3 is made up of 14 amino acids. Germline-derived CDR1 and CDR2 are DFQATT and SNEGSKA (reference sequence). V was shortened by 1 base and J by 3 bases, with 11 bases between the two germline ends. The DNA for the CDR3 is TGCAGTGCTAGAGCGAACGAAGGAACAGATACGCAGTATTTT. Translating gives CSARANEGTDTQYF.

A single count supports this clonotype. The chain recombines TRBV18 with TRBJ2-1, with 12 bases matching TRBD2. Germline trimming cut 6 bases from V and 3 bases from J; bases unmatched to any gene: 6. The CDR3 contains 16 residues. Germline lookup yields CDR1 KGHSH and CDR2 LQKENI. The CDR3 nucleotides read TGTGCCAGCTCCCGACTAGCGGGAGTTAGCTACAATGAGCAGTTCTTC. Amino acids: CASSRLAGVSYNEQFF.

The genes are TRBV20-1 and TRBJ1-2, with 10 bases identical to TRBD1. Germline-derived CDR1 and CDR2 are DFQATT and SNEGSKA (reference sequence). J gave up 6 bases and V 2 bases, and 3 bases lay outside the gene matches. This CDR3 has 13 amino acids. CDR3 nucleotide sequence: TGCAGTGCTAGAATGACAGGGGGCGATGGCTACACCTTC. Translated: CSARMTGGDGYTF.

The V gene is TRBV3-1, the J gene TRBJ2-4, with D tentatively TRBD1 (5 bases). The CDR3 loop spans 14 amino acids. Germline V gene sequence: CDR1 LGHDT, CDR2 YNNKEL (reference sequence). V was pared by 3 bases and J by 4 bases, with 10 bases between. CDR3 sequence (DNA): TGTGCCAGCAGCCAGGGGCTACAAAAAAACATTCAGTACTTC. Its protein is CASSQGLQKNIQYF.

This clonotype was observed a few times. V is TRBV29-1 and J is TRBJ1-1; D unclear. V lost 4 bases and J 0 bases, leaving 6 bases between the germline ends. The germline CDR1 and CDR2 sequences are SQVTM and ANQGSEA. The CDR3 totals 12 residues. The CDR3 DNA sequence: TGCAGCGTTGGGATCTTGAACACTGAAGCTTTCTTT. Protein sequence: CSVGILNTEAFF.

The chain uses TRBV19 and TRBJ1-1; no firm D call. Per germline, CDR1 LNHDA and CDR2 SQIVND (reference sequence). This CDR3 has 15 amino acids. The V gene lost 5 bases and the J gene lost 4 bases, with 17 bases spanning the gap. CDR3 DNA: TGTGCCAGTAGTCTGGAGGTCGGAGGGAGCACTGAAGCTTTCTTT. Its protein is CASSLEVGGSTEAFF.

This clonotype showed up just a few times. V usage is TRBV4-1 and J usage is TRBJ2-1; D may be TRBD2 (6 bases). Trimming stripped 2 bases from V and 0 bases from J, with 14 bases between. Germline V CDR1 and CDR2: MGHRA, YSYEKL. The CDR3 contains 17 residues. The CDR3 DNA follows: TGCGCCAGCAGCCAACCTCTTGCGGGGAGCTCCTACAATGAGCAGTTCTTC. Translated: CASSQPLAGSSYNEQFF.

This clonotype was detected only a few times. The chain carries TRBV12-3 or TRBV12-4 and TRBJ1-2; weak D call: TRBD1 (5 bases). Trimming removed 6 bases at V and 8 bases at J, with 16 bases between. The CDR3 spans 13 residues. The CDR3 is CASSLGGVGGYTF. CDR3 sequence (DNA): TGTGCCAGCAGCCTCGGGGGGGTGGGCGGCTACACCTTC.

This clonotype was detected ten times or more. V usage is TRBV5-6 and J usage is TRBJ2-2; 8 bases agree with TRBD2. V gave up 6 bases and J gave up 5 bases; unmatched junction bases: 3. This CDR3 region has 13 residues. Looked up from germline, CDR1 is SGHDT and CDR2 is YYEEEE. The CDR3 sequence: CASKSGGTGELFF. The CDR3 DNA follows: TGTGCCAGCAAAAGCGGGGGAACCGGGGAGCTGTTTTTT. The entire variable domain, with the rest obtained from reference TRBV5-6 and TRBJ2-2, is as follows: DAGVTQSPTHLIKTRGQQVTLRCSPKSGHDTVSWYQQALGQGPQFIFQYYEEEERQRGNFPDRFSGHQFPNYSSELNVNALLLGDSALYLCASKSGGTGELFFGEGSRLTVL.

This clonotype showed up many times. The chain carries TRBV12-3 or TRBV12-4 and TRBJ2-1; perhaps TRBD2 as D (5 bases). The CDR3 totals 18 residues. Trimming pared 2 bases from V and 0 bases from J, leaving 17 bases between. The chain's CDR3 is CASSLTSLARSSYNEQFF. In DNA, the CDR3 is TGTGCCAGCAGTTTAACTTCCCTAGCTCGAAGCTCCTACAATGAGCAGTTCTTC.

This clonotype was detected many times. The V call is TRBV12-3 or TRBV12-4, the J call TRBJ1-2; 7 nucleotides align to TRBD1. The CDR3 sequence is 15 residues long. Losses at the gene ends were 5 bases for V and 8 bases for J; bases not matched to a gene: 14. CDR3 in DNA: TGTGCCAGCAGTCGCCAAGGGGGCGTTCGGGAAGGCTACACCTTC. Its translation: CASSRQGGVREGYTF.

This clonotype turned up a few times. The chain is built from TRBV5-5 and TRBJ1-1; no firm D call. Germline loops: CDR1 SGHKS, CDR2 YYEKEE (reference sequence). This CDR3 has 16 amino acids. Trimming removed 4 bases at V and 0 bases at J, with 16 bases between. CDR3 sequence reads: CASSPAARYMNTEAFF. In DNA, the CDR3 is TGTGCCAGCAGCCCGGCCGCGAGGTACATGAACACTGAAGCTTTCTTT.

The chain combines TRBV6-2 or TRBV6-3 with TRBJ1-1; tentative D call: TRBD1 (5 bases). Germline V gene data show CDR1 as MNHEY and CDR2 as SVGEGT. V was clipped by 2 bases and J by 1 base, with 8 bases between them. There are 14 residues in the CDR3. For the CDR3, the DNA is TGTGCCAGCAGTTACAGGGGCAAGAACACTGAAGCTTTCTTT. Its protein product is CASSYRGKNTEAFF.